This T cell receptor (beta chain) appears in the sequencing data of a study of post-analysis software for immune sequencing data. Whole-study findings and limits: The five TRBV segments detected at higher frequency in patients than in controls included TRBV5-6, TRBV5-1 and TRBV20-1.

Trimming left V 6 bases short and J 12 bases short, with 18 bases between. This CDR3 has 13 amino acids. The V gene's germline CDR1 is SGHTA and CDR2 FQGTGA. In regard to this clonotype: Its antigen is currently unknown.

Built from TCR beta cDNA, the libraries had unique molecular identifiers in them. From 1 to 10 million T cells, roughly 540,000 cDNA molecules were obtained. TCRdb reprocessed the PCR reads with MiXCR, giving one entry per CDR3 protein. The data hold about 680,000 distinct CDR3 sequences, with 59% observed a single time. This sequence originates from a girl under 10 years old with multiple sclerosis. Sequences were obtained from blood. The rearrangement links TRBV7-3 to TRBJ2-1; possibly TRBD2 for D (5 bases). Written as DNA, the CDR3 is TGTGCCAGCAGGTTCGCTAGCTCCCATGGGCAGTTCTTC. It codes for CASRFASSHGQFF.